This TCR beta chain appears in the sequencing data of a study of T-cell reconstitution after alpha-beta-depleted transplantation in children. The library targeted TCRbeta and was prepared with unique molecular identifiers. In TCRdb, the PCR reads were re-called with MiXCR into one record per CDR3 protein. The sample includes about 540,000 distinct CDR3 sequences, 15% to 20% seen only once; the top ten take 2.5% to 3.5%. This clonotype was seen only a few times. In germline, CDR1 is SGDLS, CDR2 YYNGEE. The V gene lost 0 bases and the J gene lost 6 bases, with 19 bases spanning the gap. This CDR3 contains 16 residues.

The source of this sequence is a human donor who donated a stem cell graft to a child with acute lymphoblastic leukemia. Sequencing used PBMCs from the stem cell graft donor, obtained from the stem cell graft. The V call is TRBV9, the J call TRBJ2-7, with D perhaps matching TRBD2 (5 bases). In DNA form, the CDR3 reads TGTGCCAGCAGCGTAGGATTCGAACTAGGAAGAGGCGAGCAGTACTTC. Protein: CASSVGFELGRGEQYF.